These 16 T cell receptor beta chains came from one sample sequenced in a study of blood T cells in healthy people across ages. Through a sample-barcoded 5' primer and a J-beta primer mix, a second PCR was run for roughly 6 to 12 cycles. TCRdb ran MiXCR on the 5' RACE reads and lists one entry per CDR3 protein. The sample gives hundreds of thousands of distinct CDR3 sequences, approximately 40% of which show up once; roughly 30% is in the top ten. The sequencing input was blood. Receptors were obtained from a man older than 75 in good health.

In this sample, this clonotype turned up a few times. The chain uses TRBV13 and TRBJ2-6; unclear D gene. The CDR3 extends over 15 amino acids. Trimming removed 8 bases at V and 0 bases at J, with 11 bases between. Per the germline V gene, CDR1 is PRHDT and CDR2 is FYEKMQ (reference sequence). The CDR3, as DNA: TGTGCCAGCGCTTGGCGTGGCTCTGGGGCCAACGTCCTGACTTTC. Encoded protein: CASAWRGSGANVLTF. The variable domain in full, with the rest retrieved from reference TRBV13 and TRBJ2-6, is AAGVIQSPRHLIKEKRETATLKCYPIPRHDTVYWYQQGPGQDPQFLISFYEKMQSDKGSIPDRFSAQQFSDYHSELNMSSLELGDSALYFCASAWRGSGANVLTFGAGSRLTVL.

As concerns this clonotype: A much larger clonotype is one base distant, so this may be a read error. V and J are TRBV7-2 and TRBJ2-5, with D possibly being TRBD1 (6 bases). The V end lost 1 base, the J end lost 11 bases, and 11 bases lay between the germline ends. Germline CDR1 is SGHTA and CDR2 is FQGNSA. The CDR3 is 12 residues long. CDR3 sequence (DNA): TGTGCCAGCAGCTTAGGGACAGCCAAGCAGTACTTC. Its protein product is CASSLGTAKQYF.

Only a few counts were recorded for this clonotype. V gene TRBV7-2 combines with J gene TRBJ2-3; 8 positions agree with TRBD2. Per germline, CDR1 SGHTA and CDR2 FQGNSA. Germline trimming cut 6 bases from V and 0 bases from J; bases unmatched to any gene: 8. The CDR3 covers 16 residues. This CDR3 reads CASSPTSGSSTDTQYF. The CDR3 DNA follows: TGTGCCAGCAGTCCCACTAGCGGATCTAGCACAGATACGCAGTATTTT.

The J gene is TRBJ2-3, the V gene TRBV20-1, with 9 bases fitting TRBD2. V dropped 4 bases and J dropped 3; count of bases not matched to a gene: 8. Germline lookup yields CDR1 DFQATT and CDR2 SNEGSKA (reference sequence). The CDR3 has 15 residues. The CDR3 nucleotides read TGCAGTGCTACGAAGCGGGAGGATGTGACAGATACGCAGTATTTT. Its translation is CSATKREDVTDTQYF.

This chain links TRBV6-1 with TRBJ2-3; 16 bases are shared with TRBD2. Per germline, CDR1 MNHNS and CDR2 SASEGT. V was clipped by 7 bases and J by 2 bases; unmatched bases: 9. The CDR3 covers 18 residues. The DNA for the CDR3 is TGTGCCAGCATTCAGCCGGGACTAGCGGGGGGGACCACAGATACGCAGTATTTT. Its translation: CASIQPGLAGGTTDTQYF.

The V gene is TRBV14, the J gene TRBJ2-5; the match to TRBD2 covers 9 bases. Germline assignment: CDR1 SGHDN and CDR2 FVKESK. The CDR3 is 18 residues long. The V segment lost 0 bases and the J segment 2 bases; nucleotides outside the gene matches: 10. The CDR3 reads CASSQDLISGGLQETQYF. The CDR3 DNA sequence: TGTGCCAGCAGCCAAGATCTTATTAGCGGGGGCCTACAAGAGACCCAGTACTTC.

This rearrangement joins TRBV11-2 to TRBJ1-2; D gene ambiguous. The CDR3 consists of 17 residues. Per the germline V gene, CDR1 is SGHAT and CDR2 is FQNNGV. V was trimmed by 6 bases and J by 0 bases, leaving 20 bases between them. The DNA of the CDR3 is TGTGCCAGCAGACCACGGTGGTGGGGAAAGACTAACTATGGCTACACCTTC. Its translation: CASRPRWWGKTNYGYTF.

The V call is TRBV7-2, the J call TRBJ2-3; possibly TRBD2 for D (6 bases). Per germline, CDR1 SGHTA and CDR2 FQGNSA. V was clipped by 5 bases and J by 4 bases, with 22 bases between them. This CDR3 is built from 17 residues. This CDR3 reads CASSPGGSGGRADTQYF. CDR3 in DNA: TGTGCCAGCAGCCCGGGCGGGTCCGGGGGTAGGGCAGATACGCAGTATTTT.

This clonotype was detected many times. The chain recombines TRBV5-1 with TRBJ2-1, with D possibly being TRBD1 (6 bases). Per the germline V gene, CDR1 is SGHRS and CDR2 is YFSETQ. V lost 6 bases and J 0 bases, leaving 10 bases between the germline ends. The CDR3 runs 14 residues. CDR3 protein: CASNRDTSYNEQFF. CDR3 DNA: TGCGCCAGCAACCGGGACACCTCCTACAATGAGCAGTTCTTC.

This chain joins TRBV20-1 and TRBJ1-2; 8 bases are a match to TRBD1. CDR3 size: 13 residues. The J segment lost 4 bases and the V segment lost 5 bases, leaving 6 bases of the junction unmatched. The V gene's germline CDR1 is DFQATT and CDR2 SNEGSKA (reference sequence). CDR3 sequence: CSAGTGMSYGYTF. CDR3 nucleotides: TGCAGTGCTGGGACAGGAATGAGCTATGGCTACACCTTC.

V gene TRBV20-1 combines with J gene TRBJ2-5, with unresolved D. CDR3 size: 14 residues. Germline V gene sequence: CDR1 DFQATT, CDR2 SNEGSKA (reference sequence). V lost 3 bases and J 1 base, leaving 12 bases between the germline ends. CDR3 in DNA: TGCAGTGCTAGCCGAGTAGGCGGCCAAGAGACCCAGTACTTC. Residues: CSASRVGGQETQYF.

This clonotype has a handful of counts. J is TRBJ1-5 and V is TRBV4-2; D ambiguous. The germline V and J ends were trimmed by 1 base and 3 bases, with 10 bases remaining between them. The germline V gene has CDR1 LGHNA and CDR2 YNFKEQ. The CDR3 spans 15 residues. As DNA, the CDR3 is TGTGCCAGCAGCCAAGGTGCGGGAAACAATCAGCCCCAGCATTTT. This translates into CASSQGAGNNQPQHF.

This sequence joins TRBV19 and TRBJ2-5; D unresolved. CDR1 LNHDA and CDR2 SQIVND come from the germline V gene (reference sequence). The CDR3 runs 13 residues. V was pared by 3 bases and J by 0 bases, with 5 bases between. This chain's CDR3 is CASSISYQETQYF. The CDR3 DNA reads TGTGCCAGTAGTATTTCGTACCAAGAGACCCAGTACTTC.

The CDR3 nucleotides are TGTGCCAGCAGTGAACACGGACTAGCGGTCCAAGAGACCCAGTACTTC. Protein: CASSEHGLAVQETQYF. The chain combines TRBV6-1 with TRBJ2-5, with 10 bases matching TRBD2. V lost 2 bases and J lost 1; bases outside the gene matches: 4. The CDR3 runs 16 residues. Germline V gene data show CDR1 as MNHNS and CDR2 as SASEGT.

A word on this clonotype: This may be a read error: a much more frequent sequence differs by one nucleotide. The chain combines TRBV29-1 with TRBJ2-1; TRBD2 agrees at 10 bases. The length of the CDR3 is 16 residues. CDR1 SQVTM and CDR2 ANQGSEA come from the germline V gene. Trimming took 6 bases from V and 8 from J; bases not matched to a gene: 16. CDR3 residues: CSVVPPAGGPSDEQFF. Here the CDR3 DNA reads TGCAGCGTCGTGCCCCCAGCGGGAGGGCCATCGGATGAGCAGTTCTTC.

This clonotype has just a few counts. The rearrangement joins TRBV9 to TRBJ2-1; TRBD2 aligns across 10 bases. The CDR3 runs to 18 residues. After removal of 0 bases from V and 6 bases from J, the junction contained 12 bases not matched to a gene. Germline CDR1 is SGDLS and CDR2 is YYNGEE. CDR3 sequence (DNA): TGTGCCAGCAGCGTAGCTCAACTTGGCGGACTAGCGGCCAATGAGCAGTTCTTC. This codes for CASSVAQLGGLAANEQFF.